This paragraph covers one TCR beta chain sequence. These data are taken from a study of cytomegalovirus exposure and HLA in healthy donors. In the PCR, 60 Vbeta and 13 Jbeta primers were used. Only in-frame clones appear in the TCRdb table, and some are missing; sequencing was by immunoSEQ multiplex PCR. The data contain about 130,000 clones, 77% of them singletons. V gave up 1 base and J gave up 7 bases; unmatched junction bases: 3. The germline gives CDR1 LNHNV, CDR2 YYDKDF (reference sequence). This CDR3 spans 13 amino acids. This chain links TRBV15 with TRBJ1-1; 7 nucleotides agree with TRBD1. The sequence was collected from a woman aged 40 to 50 in good health and CMV-seropositive. Sequencing was performed on PBMCs. The CDR3 is CATSRGRGLEAFF. CDR3 DNA: TGTGCCACCAGCAGAGGGAGGGGGCTTGAAGCTTTCTTT. The whole variable domain, filled in from reference TRBV15 and TRBJ1-1, reads DAMVIQNPRYQVTQFGKPVTLSCSQTLNHNVMYWYQQKSSQAPKLLFHYYDKDFNNEADTPDNFQSRRPNTSFCFLDIRSPGLGDTAMYLCATSRGRGLEAFFGQGTRLTVV.